The clone carrying this T cell receptor (beta chain) was observed at least ten times. A single record per CDR3 protein comes from TCRdb applying MiXCR to the 5' RACE reads. The sample holds roughly 60,000 distinct CDR3 sequences, more than 5.5% seen once. Trimming left V 4 bases short and J 6 bases short, with 13 bases between. This CDR3 contains 13 residues. Germline lookup yields CDR1 SGHAT and CDR2 FQNNGV. The entry originates in a study of T cells after yellow fever vaccination. The chain joins TRBV11-2 to TRBJ2-7, with D uncertain. The sequencing here drew on CD8+ T cells sorted from PBMCs, taken on the day of the first yellow fever vaccination. The sequence was obtained from a man between 18 and 35 years old who received the YFV17D yellow fever vaccine. The CDR3 DNA follows: TGTGCCAGCAGCTCCTATCTCTACCCCGAGCAGTACTTC. Translated: CASSSYLYPEQYF. Looking up the rest from reference TRBV11-2 and TRBJ2-7 gives the full variable domain: EAGVAQSPRYKIIEKRQSVAFWCNPISGHATLYWYQQILGQGPKLLIQFQNNGVVDDSQLPKDRFSAERLKGVDSTLKIQPAKLEDSAVYLCASSSYLYPEQYFGPGTRLTVT.